Following are 15 T cell receptor beta chains from one sample sequenced in a study of early T cells in non-severe SARS-CoV-2 infection. TCRdb passed the 5' RACE reads through MiXCR, listing each CDR3 protein once. The data show about 63,000 distinct CDR3 sequences, roughly 13% seen once. The sequenced material came from whole blood. These TCRs come from an adult who was a healthcare worker with PCR-confirmed SARS-CoV-2 infection or an uninfected control (not recorded which).

This clonotype is categorized as medium-sized. The chain is built from TRBV3-1 and TRBJ2-1, with 7 bases lining up with TRBD2. Trimming removed 4 bases from V and 7 bases from J; junction bases left unmatched: 7. The CDR3 extends over 14 amino acids. Germline values: CDR1 LGHDT, CDR2 YNNKEL (reference sequence). The CDR3 DNA reads as TGTGCCAGCAGCCCTGGTTTCGGGAGGAATGAGCAGTTCTTC. Its translation is CASSPGFGRNEQFF.

This clonotype showed up just a few times. The gene calls are TRBV5-6 and TRBJ2-3; 8 bases map to TRBD2. The CDR3 spans 15 residues. Germline V gene data show CDR1 as SGHDT and CDR2 as YYEEEE. With 5 bases clipped from V and 1 base from J, the junction kept 6 bases outside the gene matches. This CDR3 reads CASRAPSGRTDTQYF. CDR3 nucleotides: TGTGCCAGCAGGGCCCCTAGCGGGCGCACAGATACGCAGTATTTT.

This chain uses TRBV20-1 with TRBJ1-2, with D possibly matching TRBD1 (5 bases). Trimming removed 4 bases from V and 5 bases from J, with 14 bases in between. Germline CDR1 and CDR2: DFQATT and SNEGSKA (reference sequence). This CDR3 contains 13 residues. The CDR3 DNA reads as TGCAGTGCTAAGCCCTTGGGGGAGTATGGCTACACCTTC. Translation: CSAKPLGEYGYTF.

This clonotype was counted between two and nine times. V usage is TRBV19 and J usage is TRBJ1-4; no clear D. V gave up 4 bases and J gave up 7 bases, with 7 bases separating them. In germline, CDR1 is LNHDA, CDR2 SQIVND (reference sequence). The CDR3 totals 12 residues. CDR3 in DNA: TGTGCCAGTAGTAGCGAAGCTGAAAAACTGTTTTTT. This codes for CASSSEAEKLFF.

Concerning this clonotype itself: This may come from a read error, since a much larger clone is one base off. In nucleotides, the CDR3 is TGTGCTAGCAGCTTAGCAAGGTCGGAGCATCAAGAGACCCGGTACTTC. It translates to CASSLARSEHQETRYF. The chain uses TRBV7-7 and TRBJ2-5; D not certain. CDR1 and CDR2 (germline): SSHAT, FNYEAQ (reference sequence). There are 16 residues in the CDR3.

The table lists this clonotype with a count of one. The rearrangement links TRBV12-3 or TRBV12-4 to TRBJ1-2; D unresolved. V lost 4 bases, J lost 8 bases, and 17 bases lay in between. The CDR3 length is 14 residues. The CDR3 spells CASSSHGRVGGYTF. The CDR3 coding sequence is TGTGCCAGCAGTTCCCACGGGAGGGTTGGGGGCTACACCTTC.

DNA for the CDR3: TGCAGCGTTCCCGACGGCTGGACAGACGTCTCTGGGGCCAACGTCCTGACTTTC. Protein product: CSVPDGWTDVSGANVLTF. The chain recombines TRBV29-1 with TRBJ2-6, with D maybe TRBD1 (6 bases). CDR1 is SQVTM, CDR2 ANQGSEA, per germline. CDR3 length: 18 residues. The V end lost 5 bases, the J end lost 0 bases, and 20 bases lay between the germline ends.

This clonotype was seen a few times. The J gene is TRBJ2-6, the V gene TRBV11-2, with 7 bases matching TRBD1. Per germline, CDR1 SGHAT and CDR2 FQNNGV. V was pared by 5 bases and J by 0 bases, with 7 bases of the junction left unmatched. The CDR3 runs to 17 residues. The CDR3 nucleotides are TGTGCCAGCAGCCGACCGGGACAGCTCTCTGGGGCCAACGTCCTGACTTTC. This encodes CASSRPGQLSGANVLTF.

On this clonotype itself: This may be a read error: a much more frequent sequence differs by one nucleotide. The V call is TRBV7-8, the J call TRBJ1-1, with D possibly being TRBD1 (5 bases). The CDR3 runs 15 residues. Germline CDR1 SGHVS, CDR2 FQNEAQ. V dropped 1 base and J dropped 5 bases, with 14 bases sitting between them. CDR3 DNA sequence: TGTGCCAGCAGCTTAGTCCAGAGTCGGGGGACTGAAGCTTTCTTT. Translating it yields CASSLVQSRGTEAFF.

Ten or more counts support this clonotype. This chain joins TRBV29-1 and TRBJ2-5, with D possibly matching TRBD1 (6 bases). CDR1 is SQVTM and CDR2 is ANQGSEA in the germline V gene. V lost 6 bases to trimming and J lost 1 base, with 15 bases between them. The CDR3 spans 14 residues. The CDR3 here is CSVGKQGPQETQYF. DNA for the CDR3: TGCAGCGTGGGGAAACAGGGTCCCCAAGAGACCCAGTACTTC.

The CDR3 spells CASSPGTGPNYGYTF. The DNA of the CDR3 is TGTGCCAGCAGCCCCGGAACAGGGCCTAACTATGGCTACACCTTC. The chain joins TRBV9 to TRBJ1-2, with D possibly matching TRBD1 (6 bases). V lost 4 bases and J 0 bases, leaving 13 bases between the germline ends. The germline CDR1 and CDR2 sequences are SGDLS and YYNGEE. This CDR3 has 15 amino acids.

This clonotype was counted many times. The chain recombines TRBV7-2 with TRBJ1-2; 12 nucleotides agree with TRBD1. The V segment lost 5 bases and the J segment 3 bases; nucleotides outside the gene matches: 7. Germline CDR1 SGHTA, CDR2 FQGNSA. There are 16 residues in the CDR3. This CDR3 is CASSQGQGAIYYGYTF. The CDR3 bases are TGTGCCAGCAGCCAGGGACAGGGGGCTATATACTATGGCTACACCTTC.

This clonotype was found many times. The chain employs TRBV7-2 and TRBJ1-2; D unresolved. V gave up 1 base and J gave up 0 bases, with 6 bases separating them. The germline V gene encodes CDR1 SGHTA and CDR2 FQGNSA. This CDR3 region has 14 residues. The CDR3 loop is CASSLGPTNYGYTF. The CDR3 nucleotides read TGTGCCAGCAGCTTAGGACCGACTAACTATGGCTACACCTTC.

This clonotype is classed as medium-sized. The chain employs TRBV9 and TRBJ2-7; D possibly corresponds to TRBD1 (6 bases). Germline V lookup: CDR1 SGDLS, CDR2 YYNGEE. CDR3 length equals 15 residues. Trimming removed 0 bases from V and 3 bases from J, with 13 bases in between. The chain's CDR3 is CASSVAGDIGYEQYF. Written as DNA, the CDR3 is TGTGCCAGCAGCGTAGCTGGGGACATCGGCTACGAGCAGTACTTC.

This clonotype was found many times. The rearrangement uses TRBV7-3 and TRBJ2-2; no firm D call. The CDR3 length is 13 residues. V was pared by 1 base and J by 6 bases, with 6 bases between. Looked up from germline, CDR1 is SGHTA and CDR2 is FQGTGA. CDR3 coding DNA: TGTGCCAGCAGCTTAAGGTTGGCCGGGGAGCTGTTTTTT. This gives the protein CASSLRLAGELFF.